These 25 T cell receptor beta chains came from one sample sequenced in a study of regulatory T cells in long-lasting Graves disease. Building the TCR beta libraries relied on iRepertoire HTBI primers, and CDR3 regions underwent Arm-PCR. MiXCR was run by TCRdb on the multiplex PCR reads, yielding one entry per CDR3 protein. Of around 420,000 distinct CDR3 sequences listed, 15% are singletons. The time point was: newly diagnosed GD, antithyroid drugs for less than 3 months. RNA from PBMCs was the source of the TCR library. These data also featured in a second study, about T cells in Graves' hyperthyroidism and ophthalmopathy.

The starting material was peripheral blood mononuclear cells (PBMCs), obtained at new diagnosis, from a patient treated with antithyroid drugs. The source is a woman between 35 and 50 years old with Graves disease.

V and J are TRBV7-8 and TRBJ2-3; possibly TRBD1 for D (6 bases). V was shortened by 9 bases and J by 0 bases, with 10 bases between the two germline ends. Germline V gives CDR1 SGHVS, CDR2 FQNEAQ. The length of the CDR3 is 13 residues. CDR3: CASNRESTDTQYF. CDR3 DNA: TGTGCCAGTAACAGGGAAAGCACAGATACGCAGTATTTT.

The V call is TRBV6-2 or TRBV6-3, the J call TRBJ1-5; 8 positions agree with TRBD1. This CDR3 contains 15 residues. Per germline, CDR1 MNHEY and CDR2 SVGEGT. V was clipped by 2 bases and J by 3 bases; unmatched bases: 3. The CDR3 sequence is CASSYDRGVNQPQHF. The CDR3 DNA sequence: TGTGCCAGCAGTTACGACAGGGGCGTCAATCAGCCCCAGCATTTT.

This clonotype was seen only a few times. The gene calls are TRBV7-9 and TRBJ2-2, with TRBD2 matching over 12 bases. There are 20 residues in the CDR3. CDR1 and CDR2 from the germline V gene are SEHNR and FQNEAQ (reference sequence). The V segment lost 2 bases and the J segment 3 bases; nucleotides outside the gene matches: 13. The CDR3 sequence is CASSLPTGTSGPRHTGELFF. In DNA form, the CDR3 reads TGTGCCAGCAGCTTACCTACCGGGACTAGCGGGCCTCGGCACACCGGGGAGCTGTTTTTT.

This chain links TRBV7-3 with TRBJ2-1; TRBD2 is a possible D gene (6 bases). Looked up from germline, CDR1 is SGHTA and CDR2 is FQGTGA. The V gene lost 4 bases and the J gene lost 9 bases, with 25 bases spanning the gap. The CDR3 has 17 residues. The DNA for the CDR3 is TGTGCCAGCAGCTGGGGGGTGGGCGGGCCTCTGGAAGCTGAGCAGTTCTTC. Protein sequence: CASSWGVGGPLEAEQFF.

A few counts support this clonotype. This chain's CDR3 is CASSLDGLAGNEQFF. The CDR3 coding sequence is TGTGCCAGCAGCTTGGATGGACTAGCGGGAAATGAGCAGTTCTTC. This chain joins TRBV5-8 and TRBJ2-1, with TRBD2 matching over 12 bases. Germline V gives CDR1 SGHTS, CDR2 YDEGEE. The J segment lost 7 bases and the V segment lost 0 bases, leaving 2 bases of the junction unmatched. This CDR3 has 15 amino acids.

This rearrangement joins TRBV19 to TRBJ2-2; 10 bases match TRBD2. This CDR3 comprises 17 residues. Germline CDR1 and CDR2: LNHDA and SQIVND (reference sequence). V was pared by 1 base and J by 7 bases, with 9 bases of the junction left unmatched. CDR3 protein: CASSIVLLAGEVGELFF. In DNA, the CDR3 is TGTGCCAGTAGTATAGTCCTCCTAGCGGGAGAAGTCGGGGAGCTGTTTTTT.

In the case of this clonotype: With a much larger clone just one base away, this may be a read error. The chain uses TRBV18 and TRBJ2-5; no firm D call. There are 13 residues in the CDR3. The V end was cut by 2 bases, the J end by 0 bases, with 4 bases between. Germline CDR1 reads KGHSH; CDR2 reads LQKENI. The CDR3 bases are TGTGCCAGCTCACCAGGGAACCAAGAGACCCAGTACTTC. Its translation is CASSPGNQETQYF.

In its sample, this clonotype is medium-sized (0.01 to 0.1%). The V and J genes are TRBV12-3 or TRBV12-4 and TRBJ2-3; D possibly corresponds to TRBD2 (5 bases). V was pared by 7 bases and J by 7 bases, with 15 bases between. This CDR3 spans 13 amino acids. In nucleotides, the CDR3 is TGTGCCAGCAACCCATCTAGCAAACATACGCAGTATTTT. This codes for CASNPSSKHTQYF.

The chain is built from TRBV10-2 and TRBJ2-7; D not resolved. The CDR3 spans 14 residues. Trimming stripped 1 base from V and 2 bases from J, with 9 bases between. CDR1 is WSHSY and CDR2 is SAAADI in the germline V gene. For the CDR3, the DNA is TGCGCCAGCAGTGAGTATAGGAGTACCTACGAGCAGTACTTC. Translated: CASSEYRSTYEQYF.

J is TRBJ2-1 and V is TRBV9, with 13 bases matching TRBD2. The V gene's germline CDR1 is SGDLS and CDR2 YYNGEE. With V trimmed by 0 bases and J by 10 bases, 10 bases remained unmatched. The CDR3 loop spans 17 amino acids. CDR3 residues: CASSVGLAGGTTEEQFF. CDR3 coding DNA: TGTGCCAGCAGCGTAGGACTAGCGGGAGGCACAACGGAAGAGCAGTTCTTC.

This clonotype was detected only a few times. V is TRBV15 and J is TRBJ1-4; D gene uncertain. Between the trimmed V and J ends, which lost 5 bases and 7 bases, there was a span of 11 bases. The germline gives CDR1 LNHNV, CDR2 YYDKDF (reference sequence). CDR3 size: 13 residues. Written as DNA, the CDR3 is TGTGCCACCAGCTCTGGACTAGGTGAAAAACTGTTTTTT. Translating it yields CATSSGLGEKLFF.

This clonotype showed up just a few times. This chain joins TRBV30 and TRBJ2-3, with D perhaps matching TRBD2 (6 bases). CDR3 length: 14 residues. Germline loops: CDR1 GTSNPN, CDR2 SVGIG (reference sequence). This chain's CDR3 is CACPGPGDADTQYF. The DNA of the CDR3 is TGTGCGTGTCCGGGCCCGGGAGATGCAGATACGCAGTATTTT. Full variable domain (remainder filled in from reference TRBV30 and TRBJ2-3): SQTIHQWPATLVQPVGSPLSLECTVEGTSNPNLYWYRQAAGRGLQLLFYSVGIGQISSEVPQNLSASRPQDRQFILSSKKLLLSDSGFYLCACPGPGDADTQYFGPGTRLTVL.

This clonotype appeared many times. The chain combines TRBV10-2 with TRBJ2-3; TRBD2 agrees at 8 bases. Germline trimming cut 4 bases from V and 2 bases from J; bases unmatched to any gene: 5. This CDR3 has 15 amino acids. Germline lookup yields CDR1 WSHSY and CDR2 SAAADI. The CDR3 DNA reads TGCGCCAGCAGTGCAAGCGGGAGCCCCACAGATACGCAGTATTTT. Amino acid sequence: CASSASGSPTDTQYF.

CDR3 sequence reads: CATSDGTSSNQPQHF. CDR3 in DNA: TGTGCCACCAGTGATGGGACGAGCAGCAATCAGCCCCAGCATTTT. The chain has TRBV24-1 and TRBJ1-5, with D maybe TRBD1 (5 bases). CDR3 length: 15 residues. Germline loops: CDR1 KGHDR, CDR2 SFDVKD. Trimming stripped 3 bases from V and 1 base from J, with 9 bases between.

This clonotype was seen more than once but under ten times. This chain connects TRBV7-8 to TRBJ2-1, with 7 bases lining up with TRBD1. J gave up 0 bases and V 1 base, and 3 bases lay outside the gene matches. The CDR3 is made up of 16 amino acids. Germline lookup yields CDR1 SGHVS and CDR2 FQNEAQ. The CDR3 nucleotides read TGTGCCAGCAGCTTAGGCAGGGGGATCTCCTACAATGAGCAGTTCTTC. Its protein is CASSLGRGISYNEQFF.

This clonotype was observed many times. The genes are TRBV5-1 and TRBJ2-7; 9 nucleotides agree with TRBD1. Germline trimming cut 4 bases from V and 0 bases from J; bases unmatched to any gene: 8. Germline V CDR1 and CDR2: SGHRS, YFSETQ. This CDR3 has 16 amino acids. CDR3 DNA: TGCGCCAGCAGCCCGTCGGCGACAGGGGGCTCCTACGAGCAGTACTTC. It specifies CASSPSATGGSYEQYF.

V and J are TRBV2 and TRBJ1-1; D is ambiguous. This CDR3 has 11 residues. Trimming stripped 6 bases from V and 4 bases from J, with 6 bases between. Germline V gene sequence: CDR1 SNHLY, CDR2 FYNNEI. DNA of the CDR3: TGTGCCAGCAGGGTTAGCACTGAAGCTTTCTTT. This codes for CASRVSTEAFF.

This clonotype was detected only a few times. The rearrangement joins TRBV6-1 to TRBJ2-2; D possibly corresponds to TRBD1 (5 bases). V was pared by 7 bases and J by 1 base, with 16 bases between. CDR1 is MNHNS, CDR2 SASEGT, per germline. The CDR3 is 16 amino acids. DNA of the CDR3: TGTGCCAGCATACTCAGCCATCAGGGGAACACCGGGGAGCTGTTTTTT. It codes for CASILSHQGNTGELFF.

This clonotype was seen at least ten times. The chain employs TRBV11-1 and TRBJ2-1; either TRBD1 or TRBD2 may fit D (6 bases each). Germline CDR1 reads SGHAT; CDR2 reads FQDESV (reference sequence). Trimming cost V 1 base and J 7 bases, with 11 bases left between them. The CDR3 sequence is 14 residues long. The DNA for the CDR3 is TGTGCCAGCAGCTTAGGGGGGGCACGGAATGAGCAGTTCTTC. Translated: CASSLGGARNEQFF.

This clonotype was picked up a small number of times. The chain carries TRBV6-2 or TRBV6-3 and TRBJ2-1, with D tentatively TRBD1 or TRBD2 (5 bases each). The CDR3 extends over 13 amino acids. V lost 5 bases and J 15 bases, leaving 20 bases between the germline ends. Looked up from germline, CDR1 is MNHEY and CDR2 is SVGEGT. The CDR3 coding sequence is TGTGCCAGCAGTGAAGGGGTACGGGGCCTCATGTTCTTC. It yields the protein CASSEGVRGLMFF.

Ten or more counts support this clonotype. The rearrangement links TRBV27 to TRBJ2-2; D is undetermined. Germline V gene sequence: CDR1 MNHEY, CDR2 SMNVEV (reference sequence). The CDR3 is 16 amino acids. The V gene lost 3 bases and the J gene lost 4 bases, with 15 bases spanning the gap. CDR3 protein: CASSFSEVVGTGELFF. CDR3 sequence (DNA): TGTGCCAGCAGTTTTAGTGAGGTAGTAGGCACCGGGGAGCTGTTTTTT.

In this sample, this clonotype turned up many times. The gene calls are TRBV29-1 and TRBJ2-5; unclear D gene. Germline V CDR1 and CDR2: SQVTM, ANQGSEA. The CDR3 loop spans 13 amino acids. Trimming cost V 7 bases and J 0 bases, with 12 bases left between them. The CDR3 bases are TGCAGCGCTCACGAGAGAAACCAAGAGACCCAGTACTTC. It is translated as CSAHERNQETQYF.

This clonotype was seen a handful of times. The gene calls are TRBV19 and TRBJ2-5, with D tentatively TRBD2 (6 bases). Germline V gene sequence: CDR1 LNHDA, CDR2 SQIVND (reference sequence). V gave up 3 bases and J gave up 2 bases, with 16 bases separating them. The CDR3 sequence is 16 residues long. The CDR3 bases are TGTGCCAGTAGTATGGGAGGTCACCACTTACAAGAGACCCAGTACTTC. This codes for CASSMGGHHLQETQYF.

This clonotype was counted a few times. This chain joins TRBV5-1 and TRBJ2-5; no definite D call. Germline V gene data show CDR1 as SGHRS and CDR2 as YFSETQ. The CDR3 is 13 residues long. V dropped 1 base and J dropped 4 bases, with 8 bases sitting between them. The CDR3 here is CASSLPDGETQYF. The CDR3 bases are TGCGCCAGCAGCTTGCCGGACGGAGAGACCCAGTACTTC.

The chain has TRBV6-5 and TRBJ1-1, with a weak D call TRBD1 (6 bases). V gave up 0 bases and J gave up 8 bases, with 13 bases separating them. CDR3 length: 14 amino acids. Germline V CDR1 and CDR2: MNHEY, SVGAGI. The CDR3 DNA reads as TGTGCCAGCAGTTACTCGCCACGGGGGCAAGAAGCTTTCTTT. Encoded protein: CASSYSPRGQEAFF.